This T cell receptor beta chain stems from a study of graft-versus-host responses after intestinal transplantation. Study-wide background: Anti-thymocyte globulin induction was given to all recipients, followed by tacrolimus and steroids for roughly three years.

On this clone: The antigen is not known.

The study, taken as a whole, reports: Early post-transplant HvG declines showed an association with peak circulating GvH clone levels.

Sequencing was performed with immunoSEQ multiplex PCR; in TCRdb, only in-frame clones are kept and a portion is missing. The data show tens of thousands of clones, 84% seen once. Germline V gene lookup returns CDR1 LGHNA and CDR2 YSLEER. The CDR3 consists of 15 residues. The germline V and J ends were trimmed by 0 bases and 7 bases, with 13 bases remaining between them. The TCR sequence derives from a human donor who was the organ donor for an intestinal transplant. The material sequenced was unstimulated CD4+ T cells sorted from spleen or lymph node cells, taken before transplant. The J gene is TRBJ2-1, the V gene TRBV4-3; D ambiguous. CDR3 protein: CASSQDFGSWNEQFF. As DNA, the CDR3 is TGCGCCAGCAGCCAAGATTTTGGTAGCTGGAATGAGCAGTTCTTC.